The clone carrying this TCR beta chain is labeled medium-sized. Its matching antigen is unknown. Clones were read by immunoSEQ multiplex PCR, and TCRdb kept only the in-frame ones, dropping some. The data show some 44,000 clones, over 70% seen once. These data originate in a study of OX40 agonist ivuxolimab in advanced cancers. Study outcomes and limitations: Clonal expansion was among the lowest in partial responders at 0.1-3.0 mg/kg, especially CD8+.

Germline V gene sequence: CDR1 MNHEY, CDR2 SMNVEV (reference sequence). V shed 5 bases, J shed 3 bases, and the junction held 1 base outside the gene matches. This CDR3 is 12 amino acids long. The material sequenced was CD4+ or CD8+ T cells sorted from blood, taken in a trial of the OX40 agonist ivuxolimab. This clonotype was sampled from an adult with an advanced solid tumor such as melanoma, head and neck, liver or kidney cancer. The chain links TRBV27 to TRBJ2-7; 7 bases are shared with TRBD1. For the CDR3, the DNA is TGTGCCAGCAGTGACAGGGTCTACGAGCAGTACTTC. Translated, it gives CASSDRVYEQYF.